Following are 18 T cell receptor beta chains from one sample sequenced in a study of response to subunit inactivated influenza vaccine. TCRdb independently ran MiXCR on the RT-PCR reads; one entry per CDR3 protein. The table has 500,000 or so distinct CDR3 sequences, approximately 11% seen once. The source material was PBMCs from blood, sampled 35 to 45 days after vaccination. The receptors derive from a man aged 50 or older who received an inactivated influenza vaccine.

Ten or more counts support this clonotype. The chain joins TRBV24-1 to TRBJ2-1; 10 bases align to TRBD2. The trim removed 7 bases at V and 4 bases at J, leaving 3 bases unmatched. Germline V gene lookup returns CDR1 KGHDR and CDR2 SFDVKD. The CDR3 has 14 residues. Here the CDR3 reads CATRGSGRYNEQFF. Here the CDR3 DNA reads TGTGCCACCAGGGGTAGCGGGAGGTACAATGAGCAGTTCTTC.

V and J are TRBV29-1 and TRBJ2-4, with 7 bases identical to TRBD1. J lost 7 bases, V lost 1 base, and 4 bases had no gene match. Germline assignment: CDR1 SQVTM and CDR2 ANQGSEA. The CDR3 covers 13 residues. CDR3 in DNA: TGCAGCGTTGAAGGGGGACAGCCTAACATTCAGTACTTC. Translation: CSVEGGQPNIQYF.

Ten or more counts support this clonotype. V usage is TRBV3-1 and J usage is TRBJ2-4; 7 bases are a match to TRBD1. With 2 bases clipped from V and 9 bases from J, the junction kept 7 bases outside the gene matches. The CDR3 is made up of 14 amino acids. Per the germline V gene, CDR1 is LGHDT and CDR2 is YNNKEL (reference sequence). CDR3 nucleotide sequence: TGTGCCAGCAGCCAACGTACAGGGGCTGGCATTCAGTACTTC. It specifies CASSQRTGAGIQYF.

This clonotype was counted ten times or more. The CDR3 protein is CSASKAQGWVNYGYTF. The CDR3 nucleotides read TGCAGTGCTAGCAAAGCCCAGGGGTGGGTCAACTATGGCTACACCTTC. The chain joins TRBV20-1 to TRBJ1-2, with TRBD1 as a possible D gene (6 bases). This CDR3 has 16 residues. The V and J ends lost 3 bases and 2 bases respectively, with 19 bases between them. Germline V gene lookup returns CDR1 DFQATT and CDR2 SNEGSKA (reference sequence).

The chain has TRBV20-1 and TRBJ2-3; 8 bases align to TRBD2. V dropped 1 base and J dropped 2; count of bases not matched to a gene: 14. CDR3 length equals 18 residues. Germline V CDR1 and CDR2: DFQATT, SNEGSKA (reference sequence). The chain's CDR3 is CSARGSPLTSGYTDTQYF. DNA for the CDR3: TGCAGTGCTAGAGGTTCCCCGCTAACTAGCGGATACACAGATACGCAGTATTTT.

This clonotype was recorded a few times. The V call is TRBV6-5, the J call TRBJ1-2, with a tentative D call TRBD1 (5 bases). Germline lookup yields CDR1 MNHEY and CDR2 SVGAGI. The CDR3 is 18 amino acids. V lost 2 bases to trimming and J lost 1 base, with 20 bases between them. The CDR3 sequence: CASSYLYRMGFGNYGYTF. DNA for the CDR3: TGTGCCAGCAGTTACCTATACAGGATGGGGTTCGGTAACTATGGCTACACCTTC.

The chain employs TRBV7-3 and TRBJ2-1; TRBD2 matches at 11 bases. The CDR3 length is 15 residues. With 5 bases clipped from V and 3 bases from J, the junction kept 3 bases outside the gene matches. Germline CDR1 SGHTA, CDR2 FQGTGA. Here the CDR3 reads CASSDLAGGYNEQFF. In DNA form, the CDR3 reads TGTGCCAGCAGCGATCTAGCGGGAGGCTACAATGAGCAGTTCTTC.

The rearrangement uses TRBV15 and TRBJ1-6; maybe TRBD1 (5 bases). V lost 0 bases and J lost 12, with 9 bases in between. Germline V CDR1 and CDR2: LNHNV, YYDKDF (reference sequence). There are 13 residues in the CDR3. The CDR3: CATSRDRGEPLHF. CDR3 sequence (DNA): TGTGCCACCAGCAGAGATCGAGGGGAACCCCTCCACTTT.

The table lists this clonotype with a few counts. The V call is TRBV27, the J call TRBJ1-1, with a weak D call TRBD1 (6 bases). Germline CDR1 and CDR2: MNHEY and SMNVEV (reference sequence). V was pared by 8 bases and J by 6 bases, with 10 bases between. There are 11 residues in the CDR3. CDR3 in amino acids: CASGGRAEAFF. DNA of the CDR3: TGTGCCAGCGGGGGCAGGGCTGAAGCTTTCTTT.

The chain joins TRBV7-6 to TRBJ2-3; 11 nucleotides agree with TRBD2. The J segment lost 1 base and the V segment lost 5 bases, leaving 11 bases of the junction unmatched. From germline, CDR1 is SGHVS and CDR2 FNYEAQ. This CDR3 comprises 18 residues. CDR3: CASSGDVGLAVGTDTQYF. CDR3 nucleotides: TGTGCCAGCAGCGGGGACGTGGGACTAGCGGTCGGCACAGATACGCAGTATTTT.

This clonotype was detected only a few times. The J gene is TRBJ2-1, the V gene TRBV3-1, with TRBD1 matching 10 bases. The V gene's germline CDR1 is LGHDT and CDR2 YNNKEL (reference sequence). The trim removed 7 bases at V and 9 bases at J, leaving 12 bases unmatched. CDR3 length equals 15 residues. The CDR3 coding sequence is TGTGCCAGCACCCCCGGGACAGGGGCCTTGGGTGAGCAGTTCTTC. It translates to CASTPGTGALGEQFF.

Regarding this clonotype: One end of the junction fails to match germline, which may point to a read error. V is TRBV12-3 or TRBV12-4 and J is TRBJ1-1; D is uncertain. The CDR3 runs to 16 residues. The CDR3 here is CASTSQTGVVNTEAYF. The CDR3 region has the DNA TGTGCCAGCACCTCTCAAACCGGGGTTGTGAACACTGAAGCTTACTTT.

Ten or more counts support this clonotype. The chain couples TRBV20-1 to TRBJ1-6, with TRBD1 matching over 9 bases. V trimming: 6 bases; J trimming: 11 bases; junction bases outside the gene matches: 8. This CDR3 is built from 13 residues. Germline V gene lookup returns CDR1 DFQATT and CDR2 SNEGSKA (reference sequence). The CDR3 nucleotides read TGCAGTGCCTATGGACAGGGGTCGGCACCCCTCCACTTT. Translating gives CSAYGQGSAPLHF.

At least ten counts were recorded for this clonotype. The rearrangement uses TRBV6-6 and TRBJ1-2; D possibly corresponds to TRBD1 (5 bases). The CDR3 consists of 12 residues. Germline loops: CDR1 MNHNY, CDR2 SVGAGI (reference sequence). Trimming removed 6 bases from V and 7 bases from J, with 12 bases in between. This chain's CDR3 is CASRKTETGYTF. In DNA form, the CDR3 reads TGTGCCAGCAGGAAGACAGAAACTGGCTACACCTTC.

CDR3 residues: CASSSGIRISTDTQYF. The CDR3 DNA sequence: TGTGCCAGCAGTTCAGGAATCAGAATAAGCACAGATACGCAGTATTTT. The gene calls are TRBV11-2 and TRBJ2-3, with unresolved D. Trimming took 6 bases from V and 0 from J, leaving 16 bases between them. The CDR3 spans 16 residues. In germline, CDR1 is SGHAT, CDR2 FQNNGV.

This clonotype was seen a few times. V and J are TRBV6-5 and TRBJ1-1, with D unresolved. V lost 0 bases, J lost 6 bases, and 11 bases lay in between. The CDR3 has 14 amino acids. Germline V gene sequence: CDR1 MNHEY, CDR2 SVGAGI. The DNA for the CDR3 is TGTGCCAGCAGTTACTCGGTCCGGGGAGCTGAAGCTTTCTTT. This sequence encodes CASSYSVRGAEAFF.

A few counts support this clonotype. J is TRBJ2-1 and V is TRBV12-5, with D perhaps TRBD2 (5 bases). This CDR3 contains 12 residues. Looked up from germline, CDR1 is LGHNT and CDR2 is FRNRAP. Trimming took off 3 bases at V and 10 bases at J, with 10 bases between the two ends. This CDR3 is CASGFQGGEQFF. The CDR3 nucleotides are TGTGCTAGTGGTTTCCAAGGCGGGGAGCAGTTCTTC. The full variable domain, in which reference TRBV12-5 and TRBJ2-1 provide the parts outside the CDR3, is DARVTQTPRHKVTEMGQEVTMRCQPILGHNTVFWYRQTMMQGLELLAYFRNRAPLDDSGMPKDRFSAEMPDATLATLKIQPSEPRDSAVYFCASGFQGGEQFFGPGTRLTVL.

This clonotype was seen more than once but under ten times. The gene calls are TRBV20-1 and TRBJ1-5; weak D call: TRBD1 (6 bases). The CDR3 has 15 residues. Deletions cut 1 base from V and 4 bases from J, with 14 bases between. Per the germline V gene, CDR1 is DFQATT and CDR2 is SNEGSKA (reference sequence). The chain's CDR3 is CSARGWRDTNQPQHF. CDR3 bases: TGCAGTGCTAGAGGATGGAGGGACACTAATCAGCCCCAGCATTTT.